The 30 T cell receptor beta chains below all came from one sample that was sequenced in a study of identical twins. TCRdb re-called the 5' RACE reads with MiXCR, one entry per CDR3 protein. The top ten clones hold 40% of a sample with about 190,000 distinct CDR3 sequences, approximately 15% of them seen once. These same data were also listed under a study on T cells expressing NK-cell markers.

Sequencing was carried out using CD8+ T cells sorted from blood. All receptors derive from a young woman in good health.

V gene TRBV7-9 combines with J gene TRBJ2-3; 8 bases are a match to TRBD2. Germline V gene data show CDR1 as SEHNR and CDR2 as FQNEAQ (reference sequence). The ends lost 5 bases at V and 2 bases at J; junction bases unmatched: 9. The length of the CDR3 is 16 residues. The DNA for the CDR3 is TGTGCCAGCAGCATGGAGCGGGGGCTATACACAGATACGCAGTATTTT. This sequence encodes CASSMERGLYTDTQYF. The variable domain in full, completed from reference TRBV7-9 and TRBJ2-3, reads DTGVSQNPRHKITKRGQNVTFRCDPISEHNRLYWYRQTLGQGPEFLTYFQNEAQLEKSRLLSDRFSAERPKGSFSTLEIQRTEQGDSAMYLCASSMERGLYTDTQYFGPGTRLTVL.

This clonotype has just a few counts. The rearrangement joins TRBV24-1 to TRBJ2-1; 7 positions agree with TRBD2. V dropped 4 bases and J dropped 8; count of bases not matched to a gene: 7. The V gene's germline CDR1 is KGHDR and CDR2 SFDVKD. The CDR3 length is 14 residues. CDR3 DNA: TGTGCCACCAGTGAGGCTAGCGGAGTGGATGAGCAGTTCTTC. Translation: CATSEASGVDEQFF.

A few counts support this clonotype. This sequence joins TRBV2 and TRBJ2-2; TRBD2 matches 12 bases. This CDR3 has 16 amino acids. The trim removed 3 bases at V and 5 bases at J, leaving 4 bases unmatched. Per germline, CDR1 SNHLY and CDR2 FYNNEI. CDR3: CASSDSLAGGTGELFF. The CDR3 nucleotides read TGTGCCAGCAGTGATTCACTAGCGGGAGGTACCGGGGAGCTGTTTTTT.

The rearrangement uses TRBV19 and TRBJ2-7, with unresolved D. Trimming pared 1 base from V and 3 bases from J, leaving 7 bases between. The CDR3 is made up of 13 amino acids. Per germline, CDR1 LNHDA and CDR2 SQIVND (reference sequence). In DNA form, the CDR3 reads TGTGCCAGTAGTATAGGGGTCAACTACGAGCAGTACTTC. It codes for CASSIGVNYEQYF.

The chain links TRBV12-3 or TRBV12-4 to TRBJ2-7; the match to TRBD2 covers 9 bases. The ends lost 3 bases at V and 2 bases at J; junction bases unmatched: 5. CDR3 length: 15 residues. CDR3 sequence (DNA): TGTGCCAGCAGTTTCGGCGGGAGGGCAACCTACGAGCAGTACTTC. This codes for CASSFGGRATYEQYF.

V gene TRBV5-1 combines with J gene TRBJ2-2, with TRBD2 matching 8 bases. This CDR3 contains 14 residues. Germline V gene lookup returns CDR1 SGHRS and CDR2 YFSETQ. The V and J ends lost 4 bases and 8 bases, in that order; junction bases with no gene match: 7. For the CDR3, the DNA is TGCGCCAGCAGCCCCGGGGGGGACCTTGGGGAGCTGTTTTTT. It encodes CASSPGGDLGELFF.

This sequence joins TRBV11-3 and TRBJ2-2; TRBD2 agrees at 16 bases. The CDR3 totals 16 residues. CDR1 is SGHNT, CDR2 YENEEA, per germline. The trim removed 3 bases at V and 6 bases at J, leaving 1 base unmatched. DNA for the CDR3: TGTGCCAGCAGCTTCGGGACTAGCGGGAGGGCCGGGGAGCTGTTTTTT. Protein: CASSFGTSGRAGELFF.

This clonotype was counted a few times. The CDR3 DNA reads as TGTGCCACCCGAGGATCCTACAATGAGCAGTTCTTC. Protein sequence: CATRGSYNEQFF. V gene TRBV15 combines with J gene TRBJ2-1; D remains ambiguous. Germline V gives CDR1 LNHNV, CDR2 YYDKDF (reference sequence). Trimming took off 8 bases at V and 1 base at J, with 6 bases between the two ends. The CDR3 is made up of 12 amino acids.

This chain links TRBV29-1 with TRBJ2-5, with D maybe TRBD2 (6 bases). Trimming pared 7 bases from V and 4 bases from J, leaving 7 bases between. From germline, CDR1 is SQVTM and CDR2 ANQGSEA. This CDR3 contains 10 residues. CDR3 loop: CSAGGETQYF. The CDR3, as DNA: TGCAGCGCCGGGGGAGAGACCCAGTACTTC.

The sample holds many counts of this clonotype. The V and J genes are TRBV20-1 and TRBJ1-5; 7 nucleotides align to TRBD1. Germline loops: CDR1 DFQATT, CDR2 SNEGSKA (reference sequence). V gave up 3 bases and J gave up 6 bases; unmatched junction bases: 5. This CDR3 contains 13 residues. The DNA for the CDR3 is TGCAGTGCTAGCGGGCAGGGGGGTCAGCCCCAGCATTTT. The encoded protein is CSASGQGGQPQHF.

This chain joins TRBV2 and TRBJ2-7; the D is unclear. The CDR3 consists of 13 residues. CDR1 is SNHLY and CDR2 is FYNNEI in the germline V gene. V was clipped by 4 bases and J by 2 bases, with 9 bases between them. Written as DNA, the CDR3 is TGTGCCAGCAGTGGTCCCTCGGCCTACGAGCAGTACTTC. This codes for CASSGPSAYEQYF.

The rearrangement joins TRBV7-9 to TRBJ2-3; no clear D. V lost 1 base to trimming and J lost 5 bases, with 7 bases between them. CDR3 length: 13 amino acids. From germline, CDR1 is SEHNR and CDR2 FQNEAQ (reference sequence). The DNA for the CDR3 is TGTGCCAGCAGCTTAGTGACCGTAGATACGCAGTATTTT. It yields the protein CASSLVTVDTQYF.

V usage is TRBV6-4 and J usage is TRBJ2-7; 9 nucleotides align to TRBD1. Trimming removed 4 bases from V and 6 bases from J; junction bases left unmatched: 4. Germline V gene lookup returns CDR1 MRHNA and CDR2 SNTAGT. This CDR3 contains 13 residues. DNA of the CDR3: TGTGCCAGCAGTGTTAGGACAGGGGCCGAGCAGTACTTC. It encodes CASSVRTGAEQYF.

As concerns this clonotype: The junction and the germline gene differ at one end; a read error may be behind it. The chain combines TRBV20-1 with TRBJ1-1; tentatively, D is TRBD1 (5 bases). The CDR3 runs 12 residues. CDR1 and CDR2 (germline): DFQATT, SNEGSKA (reference sequence). The CDR3 spells CSARVRGVQASF. As DNA, the CDR3 is TGCAGTGCTAGAGTTAGGGGCGTGCAAGCTTCCTTT.

The table lists this clonotype with a few counts. The J gene is TRBJ2-2, the V gene TRBV7-8; possible D gene TRBD2, 5 bases. The CDR3 sequence is 15 residues long. V dropped 2 bases and J dropped 5 bases, with 12 bases sitting between them. The germline V gene has CDR1 SGHVS and CDR2 FQNEAQ. The CDR3 reads CASSLRYGGTGELFF. CDR3 nucleotide sequence: TGTGCCAGCAGCTTAAGATACGGAGGTACCGGGGAGCTGTTTTTT.

The V gene is TRBV12-3 or TRBV12-4, the J gene TRBJ2-5, with TRBD1 identical over 11 bases. V trimming: 5 bases; J trimming: 2 bases; junction bases outside the gene matches: 7. The CDR3 runs 16 residues. CDR3 nucleotides: TGTGCCAGCAGTCAACCGGGACAGGGGGGGCAAGAGACCCAGTACTTC. Protein product: CASSQPGQGGQETQYF.

This clonotype was found many times. This chain uses TRBV7-8 with TRBJ2-3; the match to TRBD2 covers 8 bases. J gave up 4 bases and V 5 bases, and 8 bases lay outside the gene matches. Germline V gene lookup returns CDR1 SGHVS and CDR2 FQNEAQ. The CDR3 runs 15 residues. The CDR3 is CASSHSGVSPDTQYF. CDR3 in DNA: TGTGCCAGCAGCCATAGCGGGGTCAGCCCAGATACGCAGTATTTT.

V usage is TRBV15 and J usage is TRBJ2-2; D perhaps matches TRBD2 (5 bases). Trimming stripped 4 bases from V and 4 bases from J, with 13 bases between. The CDR3 loop spans 15 amino acids. The germline CDR1 and CDR2 sequences are LNHNV and YYDKDF (reference sequence). CDR3 coding DNA: TGTGCCACCAGCACACCACTAGTCCCCACCGGGGAGCTGTTTTTT. This codes for CATSTPLVPTGELFF.

The V and J genes are TRBV14 and TRBJ1-2; D remains ambiguous. V was clipped by 2 bases and J by 3 bases, with 13 bases between them. CDR1 and CDR2 (germline): SGHDN, FVKESK. The CDR3 is 15 residues long. CDR3 in DNA: TGTGCCAGCAGCCAAACCTTAGCAGGAGACTATGGCTACACCTTC. It yields the protein CASSQTLAGDYGYTF.

This clonotype showed up just a few times. CDR3 region: CASMVGDRGGETQYF. The CDR3 coding sequence is TGTGCCAGCATGGTGGGGGACAGGGGAGGGGAGACCCAGTACTTC. V usage is TRBV6-1 and J usage is TRBJ2-5; 10 nucleotides match TRBD1. This CDR3 contains 15 residues. With V trimmed by 7 bases and J by 5 bases, 10 bases remained unmatched. Per the germline V gene, CDR1 is MNHNS and CDR2 is SASEGT.

The chain employs TRBV19 and TRBJ1-1; D perhaps matches TRBD1 (5 bases). V dropped 7 bases and J dropped 4 bases, with 13 bases sitting between them. The CDR3 contains 13 residues. Germline V gives CDR1 LNHDA, CDR2 SQIVND (reference sequence). In DNA, the CDR3 is TGTGCCAGTAAGGAGGGGTCGGGCACTGAAGCTTTCTTT. Translating gives CASKEGSGTEAFF.

This clonotype was recorded a few times. The rearrangement joins TRBV12-3 or TRBV12-4 to TRBJ2-1; 15 nucleotides agree with TRBD2. This CDR3 spans 20 amino acids. The junction had 7 bases not matched to a gene; V was cut back by 1 base and J by 0 bases. CDR3 nucleotides: TGTGCCAGCAGTTTAGTTGGACTAGCGGGAGGGGAAAGCTCCTACAATGAGCAGTTCTTC. The encoded protein is CASSLVGLAGGESSYNEQFF.

This clonotype has just a few counts. The rearrangement uses TRBV7-9 and TRBJ2-1; TRBD2 agrees at 7 bases. J lost 6 bases, V lost 7 bases, and 15 bases had no gene match. The CDR3 loop spans 16 amino acids. Germline CDR1 is SEHNR and CDR2 is FQNEAQ (reference sequence). The CDR3, as DNA: TGTGCCAGCAATGGACCGGGAGGCTCTAGGGTCAATGAGCAGTTCTTC. It encodes CASNGPGGSRVNEQFF.

This clonotype was observed many times. In DNA form, the CDR3 reads TGTGCCAGCAGTTTACTAGCGGGAGTGGATACGCAGTATTTT. Protein sequence: CASSLLAGVDTQYF. V is TRBV12-3 or TRBV12-4 and J is TRBJ2-3; 10 bases are shared with TRBD2. This CDR3 is built from 14 residues. Trimming took 2 bases from V and 6 from J; bases not matched to a gene: 2.

The chain links TRBV9 to TRBJ2-1; possibly TRBD2 for D (6 bases). V was clipped by 3 bases and J by 0 bases, with 13 bases between them. The CDR3 is made up of 16 amino acids. Germline V gene lookup returns CDR1 SGDLS and CDR2 YYNGEE. CDR3 in DNA: TGTGCCAGCAGCGCGAGGCGGGAAGTCTCCTACAATGAGCAGTTCTTC. It encodes CASSARREVSYNEQFF.

V and J are TRBV7-9 and TRBJ2-7; 11 bases are shared with TRBD2. Trimming removed 9 bases from V and 0 bases from J; junction bases left unmatched: 4. CDR3 length equals 14 residues. Germline V CDR1 and CDR2: SEHNR, FQNEAQ (reference sequence). The DNA of the CDR3 is TGTGCCAGTCTAGCGGGGGGTCCCTCCTACGAGCAGTACTTC. It is translated as CASLAGGPSYEQYF.

The chain is built from TRBV14 and TRBJ2-3; no definite D call. The CDR3 runs to 15 residues. Trimming removed 0 bases from V and 4 bases from J, with 11 bases in between. Germline V gene data show CDR1 as SGHDN and CDR2 as FVKESK. As DNA, the CDR3 is TGTGCCAGCAGCCAAGACGTGTTCGACCCAGATACGCAGTATTTT. Residues: CASSQDVFDPDTQYF.

The chain employs TRBV29-1 and TRBJ2-7; D may correspond to TRBD1 or TRBD2 (6 bases each). Germline V gene data show CDR1 as SQVTM and CDR2 as ANQGSEA. The CDR3 extends over 17 amino acids. Trimming cost V 6 bases and J 3 bases, with 27 bases left between them. The CDR3 region has the DNA TGCAGCGTGACGGGGGCAGCCGAGGGATCTCATTACTACGAGCAGTACTTC. It yields the protein CSVTGAAEGSHYYEQYF.

The J gene is TRBJ2-3, the V gene TRBV7-2; 8 nucleotides line up with TRBD2. CDR3 length: 14 amino acids. Germline values: CDR1 SGHTA, CDR2 FQGNSA. Trimming cost V 0 bases and J 8 bases; bases outside gene matches: 4. The CDR3 bases are TGTGCCAGCAGCTTAGCGCGGGGGGCGGGTACGCAGTATTTT. This codes for CASSLARGAGTQYF. The variable domain in full, completed from reference TRBV7-2 and TRBJ2-3, reads GAGVSQSPSNKVTEKGKDVELRCDPISGHTALYWYRQSLGQGLEFLIYFQGNSAPDKSGLPSDRFSAERTGGSVSTLTIQRTQQEDSAVYLCASSLARGAGTQYFGPGTRLTVL.

In its sample, this clonotype was seen a few times. This chain joins TRBV3-1 and TRBJ1-1; tentative D call: TRBD1 (5 bases). Germline assignment: CDR1 LGHDT and CDR2 YNNKEL (reference sequence). There are 15 residues in the CDR3. V lost 3 bases and J 7 bases, leaving 18 bases between the germline ends. As DNA, the CDR3 is TGTGCCAGCAGCCAGAAAAGGGAGGGGAAGCTTGAAGCTTTCTTT. As protein: CASSQKREGKLEAFF.